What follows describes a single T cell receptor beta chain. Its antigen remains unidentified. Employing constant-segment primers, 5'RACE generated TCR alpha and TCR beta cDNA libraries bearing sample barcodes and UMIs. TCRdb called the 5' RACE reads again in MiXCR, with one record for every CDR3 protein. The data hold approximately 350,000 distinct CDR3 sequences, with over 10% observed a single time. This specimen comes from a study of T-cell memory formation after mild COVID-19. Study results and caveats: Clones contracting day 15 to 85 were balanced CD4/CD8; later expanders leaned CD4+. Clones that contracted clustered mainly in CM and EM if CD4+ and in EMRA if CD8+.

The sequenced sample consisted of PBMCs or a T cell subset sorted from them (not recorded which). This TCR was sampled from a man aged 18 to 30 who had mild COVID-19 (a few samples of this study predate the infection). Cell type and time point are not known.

The CDR3 coding sequence is TGTGCCAGCAGGATTACAGGGGGCAATCAGCCCCAGCATTTT. It is translated as CASRITGGNQPQHF. The chain has TRBV6-6 and TRBJ1-5; 7 bases map to TRBD1. The germline V gene has CDR1 MNHNY and CDR2 SVGAGI (reference sequence). The ends lost 6 bases at V and 2 bases at J; junction bases unmatched: 4. This CDR3 is 14 amino acids long.